These 30 T cell receptor beta chains came from one sample sequenced in a study of graft-versus-host responses after intestinal transplantation. The method was immunoSEQ multiplex PCR; TCRdb's version includes in-frame clones alone and lacks a portion of them. The sample has over 100,000 clones, 90% to 95% seen once. No antigens are known for them. Sequenced here: unstimulated CD8+ T cells sorted from spleen or lymph node cells, sampled before intestinal transplant. These receptors came from a human donor who received an intestinal transplant.

This chain joins TRBV29-1 and TRBJ2-7; 7 nucleotides match TRBD1. Unmatched junction bases numbered 5, after V lost 6 bases and J lost 0 bases. CDR1 and CDR2 (germline): SQVTM, ANQGSEA. This CDR3 contains 13 residues. CDR3: CSVRTGNSYEQYF. The CDR3 coding sequence is TGCAGCGTAAGGACAGGAAACTCCTACGAGCAGTACTTC.

The sample holds one count of this clone. This sequence joins TRBV7-9 and TRBJ1-2; 8 bases match TRBD1. The CDR3 runs to 18 residues. Germline assignment: CDR1 SEHNR and CDR2 FQNEAQ (reference sequence). Trimming removed 5 bases from V and 0 bases from J; junction bases left unmatched: 14. As DNA, the CDR3 is TGTGCCAGCAGCCCTACTACAGGGGGGACAGGCGCTAACTATGGCTACACCTTC. This gives the protein CASSPTTGGTGANYGYTF.

The chain is built from TRBV25-1 and TRBJ1-2, with a tentative D call TRBD1 (5 bases). CDR1 is MGHDK, CDR2 SYGVNS, per germline. The CDR3 loop spans 14 amino acids. Trimming left V 2 bases short and J 8 bases short, with 15 bases between. This CDR3 reads CASSERYGANGYTF. The CDR3, as DNA: TGTGCCAGCAGTGAAAGGTATGGGGCCAACGGCTACACCTTC.

This chain joins TRBV4-2 and TRBJ2-1; 11 bases line up with TRBD2. The CDR3 has 19 residues. From germline, CDR1 is LGHNA and CDR2 YNFKEQ. V lost 0 bases and J lost 6; bases outside the gene matches: 13. The CDR3 DNA follows: TGTGCCAGCAGCCAAGAGGAATCCTTAGCGGGAGGGCCGGGCAATGAGCAGTTCTTC. Protein: CASSQEESLAGGPGNEQFF.

The chain links TRBV21-1 to TRBJ1-5. TRBV21-1 is described as a pseudogene. This CDR3 comprises 14 residues. The CDR3 DNA reads as TGTGCCAGCAGCAAAGGGCAGGGAGGCCAGCCCCAGCATTTT. It encodes CASSKGQGGQPQHF.

The rearrangement links TRBV9 to TRBJ2-1; 7 nucleotides match TRBD2. The V gene's germline CDR1 is SGDLS and CDR2 YYNGEE. This CDR3 spans 15 amino acids. The V gene end was trimmed by 0 bases and the J gene end by 7 bases; junction bases not matched to a gene: 7. The CDR3 protein is CASSVGAGSGNEQFF. CDR3 sequence (DNA): TGTGCCAGCAGCGTAGGAGCGGGGTCCGGGAATGAGCAGTTCTTC.

This clone occurred once. V usage is TRBV7-2 and J usage is TRBJ2-7, with TRBD2 identical over 11 bases. The germline CDR1 and CDR2 sequences are SGHTA and FQGNSA. After removal of 5 bases from V and 3 bases from J, the junction contained 6 bases not matched to a gene. The CDR3 loop spans 15 amino acids. The CDR3 bases are TGTGCCAGCAGCCCTAGTGGGACTAGCGGCTACGAGCAGTACTTC. Translating it yields CASSPSGTSGYEQYF.

CDR3 nucleotides: TGTGCCAGCAGCTTAGCAGCGGAGATTGTGAATGAGCAGTTCTTC. As protein: CASSLAAEIVNEQFF. The genes are TRBV11-2 and TRBJ2-1; tentative D call: TRBD2 (5 bases). V dropped 1 base and J dropped 7 bases, with 14 bases sitting between them. This CDR3 region has 15 residues. The V gene's germline CDR1 is SGHAT and CDR2 FQNNGV.

This chain links TRBV5-1 with TRBJ1-1; tentative D call: TRBD1 (5 bases). V lost 1 base to trimming and J lost 1 base, with 17 bases between them. CDR3 length: 17 amino acids. Per germline, CDR1 SGHRS and CDR2 YFSETQ. Written as DNA, the CDR3 is TGCGCCAGCAGCTTGCGGTCAGGGTTGGGACCGAACACTGAAGCTTTCTTT. Residues: CASSLRSGLGPNTEAFF.

The rearrangement uses TRBV11-2 and TRBJ2-7, with D hard to call. The CDR3 is 13 residues long. Germline CDR1 SGHAT, CDR2 FQNNGV. V lost 0 bases and J lost 4, with 7 bases in between. The DNA of the CDR3 is TGTGCCAGCAGCTTAGAGTACGGATACGAGCAGTACTTC. The encoded protein is CASSLEYGYEQYF.

The DNA for the CDR3 is TGTGCCAGCAGTTTTACCCAGTCAAGAGAAGCTTTCTTT. Translation: CASSFTQSREAFF. The chain has TRBV28 and TRBJ1-1; D remains ambiguous. The germline V and J ends were trimmed by 3 bases and 8 bases, with 13 bases remaining between them. The CDR3 is made up of 13 amino acids. Germline V gene sequence: CDR1 MDHEN, CDR2 SYDVKM.

The V and J genes are TRBV5-8 and TRBJ2-1; D unclear. Looked up from germline, CDR1 is SGHTS and CDR2 is YDEGEE. This CDR3 has 13 amino acids. V dropped 0 bases and J dropped 13 bases, with 14 bases sitting between them. CDR3 sequence: CASSLGMATPQFF. The CDR3 coding sequence is TGTGCCAGCAGCTTGGGTATGGCTACCCCCCAGTTCTTC.

The rearrangement uses TRBV7-9 and TRBJ2-4, with 9 nucleotides matching TRBD1. There are 13 residues in the CDR3. With V trimmed by 4 bases and J by 6 bases, 1 base remained unmatched. CDR1 and CDR2 (germline): SEHNR, FQNEAQ (reference sequence). For the CDR3, the DNA is TGTGCCAGCAGCTCGGACAGGGGAAACATTCAGTACTTC. Residues: CASSSDRGNIQYF. Combining the CDR3 with reference TRBV7-9 and TRBJ2-4 gives the whole variable domain DTGVSQNPRHKITKRGQNVTFRCDPISEHNRLYWYRQTLGQGPEFLTYFQNEAQLEKSRLLSDRFSAERPKGSFSTLEIQRTEQGDSAMYLCASSSDRGNIQYFGAGTRLSVL.

This clone was counted once. The rearrangement uses TRBV7-6 and TRBJ2-1; 15 positions agree with TRBD2. The CDR3 is 16 amino acids. CDR1 and CDR2 from the germline V gene are SGHVS and FNYEAQ. V was pared by 6 bases and J by 3 bases, with 3 bases of the junction left unmatched. The CDR3, as DNA: TGTGCCAGCAGGGGGGGACTAGCGGGAGGCTACAATGAGCAGTTCTTC. Translation gives CASRGGLAGGYNEQFF.

The chain is built from TRBV19 and TRBJ1-1; D remains ambiguous. This CDR3 has 16 amino acids. V lost 7 bases and J lost 2, with 20 bases in between. Germline loops: CDR1 LNHDA, CDR2 SQIVND (reference sequence). CDR3 nucleotides: TGTGCCAGTACCATCGGATACCCAGAGACAAACACTGAAGCTTTCTTT. It yields the protein CASTIGYPETNTEAFF. The whole variable domain, filled in from reference TRBV19 and TRBJ1-1, reads DGGITQSPKYLFRKEGQNVTLSCEQNLNHDAMYWYRQDPGQGLRLIYYSQIVNDFQKGDIAEGYSVSREKKESFPLTVTSAQKNPTAFYLCASTIGYPETNTEAFFGQGTRLTVV.

The chain uses TRBV5-1 and TRBJ1-1; 7 nucleotides match TRBD1. The V gene end was trimmed by 0 bases and the J gene end by 3 bases; junction bases not matched to a gene: 2. The germline gives CDR1 SGHRS, CDR2 YFSETQ. This CDR3 contains 14 residues. This CDR3 reads CASSLDRGYTEAFF. The DNA of the CDR3 is TGCGCCAGCAGCTTGGACAGGGGTTACACTGAAGCTTTCTTT.

The V gene is TRBV6-5, the J gene TRBJ2-7; D gene unclear. Germline V gene data show CDR1 as MNHEY and CDR2 as SVGAGI. CDR3 size: 15 residues. V was shortened by 0 bases and J by 0 bases, with 9 bases between the two germline ends. For the CDR3, the DNA is TGTGCCAGCAGTTACTCTGGCTTGAACTCCTACGAGCAGTACTTC. This translates into CASSYSGLNSYEQYF.

The chain employs TRBV28 and TRBJ1-2, with TRBD1 matching 7 bases. There are 15 residues in the CDR3. Losses at the gene ends were 3 bases for V and 1 base for J; bases not matched to a gene: 5. Germline loops: CDR1 MDHEN, CDR2 SYDVKM. CDR3 coding DNA: TGTGCCAGCAGTTTGAGATGGGACAGTAACTATGGCTACACCTTC. Translated: CASSLRWDSNYGYTF.

The chain joins TRBV12-2 to TRBJ1-2; the tabulated D call, TRBD1, remains unverified against the DNA. TRBV12-2 is termed a pseudogene. The CDR3 consists of 17 residues. The CDR3 protein is CASRARPRGQRNYGYTF. The CDR3 DNA follows: TGTGCAAGTCGCGCCCGTCCCCGGGGACAGAGAAACTATGGCTACACCTTC.

The J gene is TRBJ1-4, the V gene TRBV9; 8 bases match TRBD1. Trimming cost V 3 bases and J 0 bases; bases outside gene matches: 1. The length of the CDR3 is 15 residues. From germline, CDR1 is SGDLS and CDR2 YYNGEE. CDR3 in amino acids: CASSATGATNEKLFF. The CDR3 DNA is TGTGCCAGCAGCGCGACAGGGGCAACTAATGAAAAACTGTTTTTT.

This chain uses TRBV4-3 with TRBJ2-6, with D possibly being TRBD1 (6 bases). The CDR3 is made up of 17 amino acids. V was clipped by 4 bases and J by 0 bases, with 13 bases between them. CDR1 and CDR2 from the germline V gene are LGHNA and YSLEER. In nucleotides, the CDR3 is TGCGCCAGCAGCCTAGGACAGCTAACCTCTGGGGCCAACGTCCTGACTTTC. Translating gives CASSLGQLTSGANVLTF.

On this clone: Different DNA sequences within this sample yield the same CDR3. The CDR3 DNA reads TGTGCCAGCAGCTCTGGGACGGCCTCCTACGAGCAGTACTTC. Its translation: CASSSGTASYEQYF. This chain connects TRBV5-6 to TRBJ2-7; D might be TRBD1 or TRBD2, each matching 5 bases. The germline V gene has CDR1 SGHDT and CDR2 YYEEEE. There are 14 residues in the CDR3. V was shortened by 3 bases and J by 0 bases, with 10 bases between the two germline ends. The full variable domain, with the rest looked up from reference TRBV5-6 and TRBJ2-7, is DAGVTQSPTHLIKTRGQQVTLRCSPKSGHDTVSWYQQALGQGPQFIFQYYEEEERQRGNFPDRFSGHQFPNYSSELNVNALLLGDSALYLCASSSGTASYEQYFGPGTRLTVT.

The chain uses TRBV4-1 and TRBJ1-5; tentatively, D is TRBD1 (5 bases). Per the germline V gene, CDR1 is MGHRA and CDR2 is YSYEKL. This CDR3 comprises 16 residues. V was pared by 0 bases and J by 1 base, with 10 bases between. The CDR3 region is CASSQDSGGSNQPQHF. The CDR3 bases are TGCGCCAGCAGCCAAGATAGCGGGGGAAGCAATCAGCCCCAGCATTTT.

The rearrangement links TRBV19 to TRBJ2-7; TRBD2 is a possible D gene (6 bases). Germline assignment: CDR1 LNHDA and CDR2 SQIVND (reference sequence). V dropped 3 bases and J dropped 5 bases, with 14 bases sitting between them. This CDR3 comprises 14 residues. Here the CDR3 reads CASSITPGVDEQYF. The DNA for the CDR3 is TGTGCCAGTAGTATTACACCGGGAGTGGACGAGCAGTACTTC.

The chain is built from TRBV19 and TRBJ2-7; unclear D gene. Germline loops: CDR1 LNHDA, CDR2 SQIVND (reference sequence). The CDR3 spans 14 residues. Trimming shortened V by 4 bases and J by 0 bases, and 10 bases separated the two germline ends. The CDR3 loop is CASSTLSTSYEQYF. In DNA, the CDR3 is TGTGCCAGTAGTACCCTTTCCACCTCCTACGAGCAGTACTTC.

This clone was observed a single time. This chain uses TRBV7-9 with TRBJ2-7; no reliable D call. The CDR3 totals 12 residues. Trimming cost V 5 bases and J 2 bases, with 7 bases left between them. CDR1 and CDR2 (germline): SEHNR, FQNEAQ (reference sequence). CDR3 DNA sequence: TGTGCCAGCAGCGAAAGGACCTACGAGCAGTACTTC. Amino acid sequence: CASSERTYEQYF.

This chain uses TRBV12-1 with TRBJ1-5. TRBV12-1 is given as a pseudogene. CDR3 length equals 15 residues. CDR3: CASSPSVCGNQPQHF. The CDR3 nucleotides read TGTGCCAGCAGTCCGTCCGTGTGTGGGAATCAGCCCCAGCATTTT.

The chain carries TRBV4-2 and TRBJ2-3; D remains ambiguous. Trimming removed 1 base at V and 9 bases at J, with 20 bases between. Germline V gives CDR1 LGHNA, CDR2 YNFKEQ. This CDR3 spans 16 amino acids. The CDR3 protein is CASSQVVGRPTRTQYF. For the CDR3, the DNA is TGTGCCAGCAGCCAAGTTGTAGGACGGCCCACGAGAACGCAGTATTTT.

The chain recombines TRBV5-6 with TRBJ1-2, with 9 bases fitting TRBD1. V trimming: 4 bases; J trimming: 4 bases; junction bases outside the gene matches: 2. There are 13 residues in the CDR3. CDR1 is SGHDT and CDR2 is YYEEEE in the germline V gene. The CDR3 DNA follows: TGTGCCAGCAGCACGGGACAGGGCTATGGCTACACCTTC. This codes for CASSTGQGYGYTF.

The chain has TRBV15 and TRBJ1-4, with D maybe TRBD1 (6 bases). Germline CDR1 and CDR2: LNHNV and YYDKDF (reference sequence). The CDR3 length is 16 residues. V gave up 0 bases and J gave up 7 bases, with 15 bases separating them. CDR3 sequence: CATSREEGGEGEKLFF. The CDR3 nucleotides read TGTGCCACCAGCAGAGAGGAAGGGGGGGAGGGTGAAAAACTGTTTTTT.